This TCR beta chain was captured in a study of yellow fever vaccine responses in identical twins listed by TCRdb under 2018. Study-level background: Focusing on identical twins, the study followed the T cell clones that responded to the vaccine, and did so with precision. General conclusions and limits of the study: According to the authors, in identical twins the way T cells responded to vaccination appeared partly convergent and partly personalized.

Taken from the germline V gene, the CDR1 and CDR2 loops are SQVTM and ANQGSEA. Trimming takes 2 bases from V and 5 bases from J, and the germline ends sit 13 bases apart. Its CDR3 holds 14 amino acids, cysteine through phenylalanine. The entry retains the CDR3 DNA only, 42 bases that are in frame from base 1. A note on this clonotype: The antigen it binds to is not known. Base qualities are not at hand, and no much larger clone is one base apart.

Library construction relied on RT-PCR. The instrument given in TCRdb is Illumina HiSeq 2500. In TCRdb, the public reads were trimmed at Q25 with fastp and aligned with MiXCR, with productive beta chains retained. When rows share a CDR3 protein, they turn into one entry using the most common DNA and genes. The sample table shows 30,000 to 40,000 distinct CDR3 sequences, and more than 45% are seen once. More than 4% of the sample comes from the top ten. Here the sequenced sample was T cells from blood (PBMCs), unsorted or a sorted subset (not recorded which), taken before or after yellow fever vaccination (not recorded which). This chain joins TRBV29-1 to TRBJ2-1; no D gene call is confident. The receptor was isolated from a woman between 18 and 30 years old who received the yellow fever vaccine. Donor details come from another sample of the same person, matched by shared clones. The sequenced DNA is TGCAGCGTTGAAATACTTGGGGAAAACAATGAGCAGTTCTTC. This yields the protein CSVEILGENNEQFF.